These T cell receptor beta chains were read from a single sample in a study of OX40 agonist ivuxolimab in advanced cancers. Assay: immunoSEQ multiplex PCR; the TCRdb copy retains only in-frame clones and omits some. The data contain about 72,000 clones, roughly nine tenths of them singletons. The specimen was CD4+ or CD8+ T cells sorted from blood, collected in a trial of the OX40 agonist ivuxolimab. The receptor source for this set is an adult with an advanced solid tumor such as melanoma, head and neck, liver or kidney cancer. Each CDR3 is given with its conserved first and last residue. Each record gives: clone size, J gene, D gene, V gene, CDR3 protein, CDR3 DNA. A D gene is named only where the DNA matches it firmly. Size values are once, few and many counts, or a class for expanded clones, and some rows have none.

clone_size: .; j_call: TRBJ2-5; d_call: .; v_call: TRBV29-1; cdr3_aa: CSVVGRVFPETQYF; cdr3_nt: TGCAGCGTTGTGGGCAGGGTTTTCCCAGAGACCCAGTACTTC
clone_size: .; j_call: TRBJ1-1; d_call: .; v_call: TRBV6-6; cdr3_aa: CASSYGENTEAFF; cdr3_nt: TGTGCCAGCAGTTACGGGGAAAACACTGAAGCTTTCTTT
clone_size: .; j_call: TRBJ1-1; d_call: .; v_call: TRBV7-8; cdr3_aa: CASSRFMGVNMNTEAFF; cdr3_nt: TGTGCCAGCAGCCGTTTTATGGGGGTCAACATGAACACTGAAGCTTTCTTT
clone_size: .; j_call: TRBJ1-4; d_call: .; v_call: TRBV7-9; cdr3_aa: CASSPLGGGYNEKLFF; cdr3_nt: TGTGCCAGCAGCCCCCTGGGGGGGGGCTATAATGAAAAACTGTTTTTT
clone_size: .; j_call: TRBJ2-3; d_call: .; v_call: TRBV11-3; cdr3_aa: CASSPLETTDTQYF; cdr3_nt: TGTGCCAGCAGCCCCCTAGAGACCACAGATACGCAGTATTTT
clone_size: .; j_call: TRBJ2-1; d_call: .; v_call: TRBV5-1; cdr3_aa: CASSLAGQAVNEQFF; cdr3_nt: TGCGCCAGCAGCTTGGCCGGGCAGGCAGTCAATGAGCAGTTCTTC
clone_size: .; j_call: TRBJ2-2; d_call: .; v_call: TRBV19; cdr3_aa: CASAISGDSSTGELFF; cdr3_nt: TGTGCCAGCGCCATTTCAGGGGACTCGAGCACCGGGGAGCTGTTTTTT
clone_size: .; j_call: TRBJ2-5; d_call: TRBD1; v_call: TRBV9; cdr3_aa: CASSFGTAQETQYF; cdr3_nt: TGTGCCAGCAGCTTCGGGACAGCCCAAGAGACCCAGTACTTC
clone_size: .; j_call: TRBJ2-1; d_call: TRBD2; v_call: TRBV30; cdr3_aa: CAWSLTSGRANEQFF; cdr3_nt: TGTGCCTGGAGTTTAACTAGCGGGAGGGCCAATGAGCAGTTCTTC
clone_size: .; j_call: TRBJ1-1; d_call: .; v_call: TRBV5-1; cdr3_aa: CASSLARNIQNTEAFF; cdr3_nt: TGCGCCAGCAGCTTGGCGAGGAACATCCAGAACACTGAAGCTTTCTTT
clone_size: .; j_call: TRBJ2-5; d_call: .; v_call: TRBV11-2; cdr3_aa: CASSPHGGLSRETQYF; cdr3_nt: TGTGCCAGCAGCCCCCACGGGGGGCTTTCTCGGGAGACCCAGTACTTC
clone_size: .; j_call: TRBJ1-5; d_call: .; v_call: TRBV10-3; cdr3_aa: CAISERGGAGQPQHF; cdr3_nt: TGTGCCATCAGTGAGAGGGGGGGCGCGGGTCAGCCCCAGCATTTT
clone_size: .; j_call: TRBJ1-3; d_call: .; v_call: TRBV18; cdr3_aa: CASSPGVPGNTIYF; cdr3_nt: TGTGCCAGCTCACCCGGGGTTCCGGGAAACACCATATATTTT
clone_size: .; j_call: TRBJ2-1; d_call: .; v_call: TRBV9; cdr3_aa: CASSSRRDRFINEQFF; cdr3_nt: TGTGCCAGCAGTTCGCGGCGAGACAGGTTCATCAATGAGCAGTTCTTC
clone_size: .; j_call: TRBJ1-5; d_call: TRBD1; v_call: TRBV10-1; cdr3_aa: CASSEGQGTLSQPQHF; cdr3_nt: TGCGCCAGCAGCGAGGGACAGGGGACCTTGAGTCAGCCCCAGCATTTT
clone_size: .; j_call: TRBJ1-2; d_call: TRBD1; v_call: TRBV7-2; cdr3_aa: CASSSRGTGLPYGYTF; cdr3_nt: TGTGCCAGCAGCTCCCGTGGGACAGGGCTTCCCTATGGCTACACCTTC
clone_size: .; j_call: TRBJ1-2; d_call: .; v_call: TRBV19; cdr3_aa: CASSMGDRVNYGYTF; cdr3_nt: TGTGCCAGTAGTATGGGGGATCGCGTTAACTATGGCTACACCTTC
clone_size: .; j_call: TRBJ1-1; d_call: .; v_call: TRBV28; cdr3_aa: CASSLRSGVFF; cdr3_nt: TGTGCCAGCAGTTTAAGGTCGGGGGTTTTCTTT
clone_size: .; j_call: TRBJ1-5; d_call: TRBD1; v_call: TRBV7-2; cdr3_aa: CASSTGTGSNQPQHF; cdr3_nt: TGTGCCAGCAGCACCGGGACAGGCAGCAATCAGCCCCAGCATTTT
clone_size: .; j_call: TRBJ2-3; d_call: TRBD2; v_call: TRBV7-9; cdr3_aa: CASTPGQPGTISTDTQYF; cdr3_nt: TGTGCCAGCACCCCTGGGCAACCCGGGACTATTAGCACAGATACGCAGTATTTT
clone_size: .; j_call: TRBJ2-3; d_call: TRBD2; v_call: TRBV5-6; cdr3_aa: CASSNPRGGSTDTQYF; cdr3_nt: TGTGCCAGCAGTAACCCACGCGGGGGAAGCACAGATACGCAGTATTTT
clone_size: .; j_call: TRBJ2-2; d_call: .; v_call: TRBV5-1; cdr3_aa: CASSLASGSVGELFF; cdr3_nt: TGCGCCAGCAGCTTGGCTTCTGGATCCGTCGGGGAGCTGTTTTTT
clone_size: .; j_call: TRBJ2-2; d_call: .; v_call: TRBV11-2; cdr3_aa: CASGRPGLDTGELFF; cdr3_nt: TGTGCCAGCGGCAGACCGGGACTCGATACCGGGGAGCTGTTTTTT
clone_size: .; j_call: TRBJ2-1; d_call: .; v_call: TRBV10-3; cdr3_aa: CAISRKGGGSLSSYNEQFF; cdr3_nt: TGTGCCATCTCACGAAAAGGGGGCGGGAGCCTGAGCTCCTACAATGAGCAGTTCTTC
clone_size: medium-sized; j_call: TRBJ1-2; d_call: .; v_call: TRBV19; cdr3_aa: CASSIRGSHVGYTF; cdr3_nt: TGTGCCAGTAGTATCCGGGGAAGTCACGTCGGCTACACCTTC
clone_size: .; j_call: TRBJ2-1; d_call: .; v_call: TRBV19; cdr3_aa: CASSPREGRYNEQFF; cdr3_nt: TGTGCCAGTAGTCCCCGAGAGGGACGGTACAATGAGCAGTTCTTC
clone_size: .; j_call: TRBJ2-3; d_call: .; v_call: TRBV7-2; cdr3_aa: CASSDFSDTQYF; cdr3_nt: TGTGCCAGCAGCGATTTTTCAGATACGCAGTATTTT
clone_size: once; j_call: TRBJ2-7; d_call: .; v_call: TRBV29-1; cdr3_aa: CSVDDGSYEQYF; cdr3_nt: TGCAGCGTTGATGACGGCTCCTACGAGCAGTACTTC
clone_size: .; j_call: TRBJ1-1; d_call: .; v_call: TRBV27; cdr3_aa: CASSLRGNLDTEAFF; cdr3_nt: TGTGCCAGCAGTTTACGGGGGAATTTGGACACTGAAGCTTTCTTT
clone_size: .; j_call: TRBJ2-1; d_call: TRBD2; v_call: TRBV7-9; cdr3_aa: CASSWGSGRVDEQFF; cdr3_nt: TGTGCCAGCAGTTGGGGTAGCGGGAGAGTCGATGAGCAGTTCTTC
clone_size: .; j_call: TRBJ2-4; d_call: .; v_call: TRBV6-5; cdr3_aa: CASSFLAEGDKNIQYF; cdr3_nt: TGTGCCAGCAGTTTTCTAGCGGAGGGGGACAAAAACATTCAGTACTTC
clone_size: .; j_call: TRBJ1-5; d_call: .; v_call: TRBV21-1; cdr3_aa: CASSKLTGNQPQHF; cdr3_nt: TGTGCCAGCAGCAAATTGACAGGGAATCAGCCCCAGCATTTT
clone_size: .; j_call: TRBJ2-5; d_call: .; v_call: TRBV28; cdr3_aa: CASAPFGLPQETQYF; cdr3_nt: TGTGCCAGCGCTCCCTTTGGACTCCCGCAAGAGACCCAGTACTTC
clone_size: few; j_call: TRBJ1-1; d_call: .; v_call: TRBV30; cdr3_aa: CAWSLGRVGTEAFF; cdr3_nt: TGTGCCTGGAGTCTAGGCAGGGTGGGCACTGAAGCTTTCTTT
clone_size: .; j_call: TRBJ1-1; d_call: .; v_call: TRBV2; cdr3_aa: CASRGITGATEAFF; cdr3_nt: TGTGCCAGCAGGGGGATAACCGGGGCCACTGAAGCTTTCTTT
clone_size: .; j_call: TRBJ2-5; d_call: .; v_call: TRBV18; cdr3_aa: CASSPWGQETQYF; cdr3_nt: TGTGCCAGCTCACCGTGGGGCCAAGAGACCCAGTACTTC